The rows below give T cell receptor beta chains drawn from one sample of a study of metastatic and nonmetastatic thyroid tumors. TCRdb reprocessed the PCR reads using MiXCR. The table lists about 7,200 clones, 35% to 45% of them singletons. The sequencing input was adjacent normal tissue. These receptors were collected from a female donor with papillary thyroid cancer or a benign thyroid nodule (not recorded which). Some clones in this sample may be carry-over from other donors' samples. Each CDR3 is given with its conserved first and last residue. Each record gives: CDR3 length, V gene, J gene, clone size, D gene, CDR3 protein, CDR3 DNA. The D gene is left open where the match is weak. A row's size may be missing; if present it is once, few, many or a size class.

len: 15; v_gene: TRBV28; j_gene: TRBJ1-4; abundance: few; d_gene: TRBD1; CDR3aa: CASTQATGSREKLFF; CDR3nt: TGTGCCAGCACTCAAGCGACAGGGTCTAGAGAAAAACTGTTTTTT
len: 14; v_gene: TRBV9; j_gene: TRBJ2-3; abundance: medium-sized; d_gene: -; CDR3aa: CASSVAGHGDTQYF; CDR3nt: TGTGCCAGCAGCGTTGCAGGTCACGGGGATACGCAGTATTTT
len: 18; v_gene: TRBV4-1; j_gene: TRBJ2-7; abundance: -; d_gene: TRBD2; CDR3aa: CASSQTGTSGAGGEEQYF; CDR3nt: TGCGCCAGCAGCCAGACCGGGACTAGCGGGGCCGGGGGGGAAGAGCAGTACTTC
len: 14; v_gene: TRBV27; j_gene: TRBJ1-1; abundance: -; d_gene: TRBD1; CDR3aa: CASSLDRAGAQAFF; CDR3nt: TGTGCCAGCAGTTTAGACAGGGCCGGGGCACAAGCTTTCTTT
len: 14; v_gene: TRBV12-3/TRBV12-4; j_gene: TRBJ1-1; abundance: -; d_gene: -; CDR3aa: CASSQVEGSLVAFF; CDR3nt: TGTGCCAGCAGCCAAGTGGAGGGCTCACTAGTAGCTTTCTTT
len: 19; v_gene: TRBV10-2; j_gene: TRBJ2-1; abundance: -; d_gene: TRBD2; CDR3aa: CASSELIYRTSGRAGEQFF; CDR3nt: TGCGCCAGCAGTGAGCTAATCTACAGGACTAGCGGGAGGGCCGGTGAGCAGTTCTTC
len: 13; v_gene: TRBV13; j_gene: TRBJ2-1; abundance: -; d_gene: -; CDR3aa: CASSFRGDNEQFF; CDR3nt: TGTGCCAGCAGCTTCAGGGGGGACAATGAGCAGTTCTTC
len: 8; v_gene: TRBV6-2/TRBV6-3; j_gene: TRBJ2-1; abundance: -; d_gene: -; CDR3aa: CASGSFIF; CDR3nt: TGTGCCAGCGGGTCTTTCATCTTC
len: 16; v_gene: TRBV12-3/TRBV12-4; j_gene: TRBJ1-2; abundance: few; d_gene: -; CDR3aa: CASSLGGAGGADGYTF; CDR3nt: TGTGCCAGCAGTTTAGGAGGGGCCGGGGGCGCCGATGGCTACACCTTC
len: 16; v_gene: TRBV12-3/TRBV12-4; j_gene: TRBJ2-2; abundance: few; d_gene: -; CDR3aa: CASTLAGGAYTGELFF; CDR3nt: TGTGCCAGCACCCTCGCTGGGGGCGCGTACACCGGGGAGCTGTTTTTT
len: 15; v_gene: TRBV6-1; j_gene: TRBJ1-1; abundance: few; d_gene: TRBD1; CDR3aa: CASSDAGTGFAEAFF; CDR3nt: TGTGCCAGCAGTGACGCCGGGACAGGGTTCGCTGAAGCTTTCTTT